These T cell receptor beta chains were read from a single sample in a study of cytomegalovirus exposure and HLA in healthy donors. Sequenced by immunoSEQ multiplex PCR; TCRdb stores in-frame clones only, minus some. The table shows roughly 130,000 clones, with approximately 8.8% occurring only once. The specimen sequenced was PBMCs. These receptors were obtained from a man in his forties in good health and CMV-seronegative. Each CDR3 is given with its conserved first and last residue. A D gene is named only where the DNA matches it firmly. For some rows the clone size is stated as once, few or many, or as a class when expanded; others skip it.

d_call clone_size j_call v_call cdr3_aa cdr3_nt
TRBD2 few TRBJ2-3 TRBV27 CASSLSASGDTQYF TGTGCCAGCAGTTTATCGGCTAGCGGGGATACGCAGTATTTT
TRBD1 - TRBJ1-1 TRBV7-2 CASSLAGQGAGTEAFF TGTGCCAGCAGCTTAGCCGGACAGGGAGCAGGCACTGAAGCTTTCTTT
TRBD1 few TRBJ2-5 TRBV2 CASSVRDRGQETQYF TGTGCCAGCAGTGTCCGGGACAGGGGGCAAGAGACCCAGTACTTC
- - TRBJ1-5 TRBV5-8 CASSLVWGARPQHF TGTGCCAGCAGCTTGGTGTGGGGCGCCCGGCCCCAGCATTTT
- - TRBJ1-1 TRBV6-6 CASIPQVVTEAFF TGTGCCAGCATCCCTCAGGTTGTCACTGAAGCTTTCTTT
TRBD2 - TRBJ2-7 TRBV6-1 CASSEYGGEPYEQYF TGTGCCAGCAGTGAATACGGGGGGGAGCCCTACGAGCAGTACTTC
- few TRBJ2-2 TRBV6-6 CASSYEGPGELFF TGTGCCAGCAGTTACGAGGGCCCCGGGGAGCTGTTTTTT
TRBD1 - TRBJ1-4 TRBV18 CASSLRGQTNEKLFF TGTGCCAGCTCACTAAGGGGACAGACTAATGAAAAACTGTTTTTT
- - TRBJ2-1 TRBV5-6 CASSPGLSYNEQFF TGTGCCAGCAGCCCGGGACTGTCCTACAATGAGCAGTTCTTC
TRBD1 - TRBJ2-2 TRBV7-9 CASSWGQGGTGELFF TGTGCCAGCAGCTGGGGACAGGGAGGAACCGGGGAGCTGTTTTTT
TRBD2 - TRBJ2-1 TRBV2 CASRAGTSGGAGQFF TGTGCCAGCAGAGCCGGGACTAGCGGGGGGGCCGGGCAGTTCTTC
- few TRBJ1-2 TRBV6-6 CASSSRAGENYGYTF TGTGCCAGCAGTTCCCGGGCAGGGGAAAACTATGGCTACACCTTC
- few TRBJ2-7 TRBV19 CASSPQTHSYEQYF TGTGCCAGTAGTCCCCAGACACACTCCTACGAGCAGTACTTC
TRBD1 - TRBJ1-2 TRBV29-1 CSVPRDSSPYGYTF TGCAGCGTTCCCCGGGACAGCAGCCCCTATGGCTACACCTTC
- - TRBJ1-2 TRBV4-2 CASSQSNYGYTF TGTGCCAGCAGCCAAAGCAACTATGGCTACACCTTC
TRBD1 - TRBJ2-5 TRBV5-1 CASSGGTGGTETQYF TGCGCCAGCAGCGGGGGGACAGGGGGAACAGAGACCCAGTACTTC
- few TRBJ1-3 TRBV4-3 CASSQALTSSGNTIYF TGCGCCAGCAGCCAAGCTCTAACGAGCTCTGGAAACACCATATATTTT
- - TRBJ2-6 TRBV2 CASRTVSGANVLTF TGTGCCAGCAGAACGGTCTCTGGGGCCAACGTCCTGACTTTC
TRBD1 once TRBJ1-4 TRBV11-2 CASSSYRGDEKLFF TGTGCCAGCAGCTCTTACAGGGGGGATGAAAAACTGTTTTTT
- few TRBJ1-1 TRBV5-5 CASSLGGSTNTEAFF TGTGCCAGCAGCTTGGGAGGGTCCACGAACACTGAAGCTTTCTTT
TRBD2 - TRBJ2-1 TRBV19 CASSILPAGAYNEQFF TGTGCCAGTAGTATACTTCCAGCGGGGGCCTACAATGAGCAGTTCTTC
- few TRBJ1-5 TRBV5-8 CASSLDSFSSGNQPQHF TGTGCCAGCAGCCTGGACAGTTTTTCTAGCGGCAATCAGCCCCAGCATTTT
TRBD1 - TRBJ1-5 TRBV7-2 CASSQTGLNQPQHF TGTGCCAGCAGCCAGACAGGGTTGAACCAGCCCCAGCATTTT
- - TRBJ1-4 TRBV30 CAWAIGGKLFF TGTGCCTGGGCCATCGGAGGAAAACTGTTTTTT
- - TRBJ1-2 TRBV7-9 CASSLVVQAYYGYTF TGTGCCAGCAGCTTAGTGGTACAGGCCTACTATGGCTACACCTTC
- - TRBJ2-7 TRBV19 CASSMGQGYEQYF TGTGCCAGTAGTATGGGGCAGGGTTACGAGCAGTACTTC
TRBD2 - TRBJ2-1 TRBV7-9 CASSPFQASGLYNEQFF TGTGCCAGCAGCCCTTTTCAGGCTAGCGGCTTGTACAATGAGCAGTTCTTC
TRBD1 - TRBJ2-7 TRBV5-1 CASSLASETGGYEQYF TGCGCCAGCAGCTTGGCCTCTGAGACAGGGGGCTACGAGCAGTACTTC
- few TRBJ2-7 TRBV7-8 CASSLQGLLYEQYF TGTGCCAGCAGTCTCCAGGGGCTTCTTTACGAGCAGTACTTC
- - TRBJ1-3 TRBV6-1 CASSDSPSRSGNTIYF TGTGCCAGCAGTGATTCTCCGAGTCGCTCTGGAAACACCATATATTTT
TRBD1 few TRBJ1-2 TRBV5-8 CASSLGRTGGNTF TGTGCCAGCAGCTTGGGGCGGACAGGCGGCAACACCTTC
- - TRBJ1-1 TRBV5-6 CASSLAGLTEAFF TGTGCCAGCAGCTTAGCAGGGCTCACTGAAGCTTTCTTT
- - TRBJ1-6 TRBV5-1 CASSLAQQGLGSPLHF TGCGCCAGCAGCTTAGCCCAACAGGGTCTGGGATCACCCCTCCACTTT
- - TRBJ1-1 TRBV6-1 CAGGESPNTEAFF TGTGCCGGCGGGGAGAGCCCTAACACTGAAGCTTTCTTT
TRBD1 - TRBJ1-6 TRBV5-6 CASSLRDRGYSPLHF TGTGCCAGCAGCTTGCGGGACAGGGGATATTCACCCCTCCACTTT
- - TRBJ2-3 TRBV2 CASEGLLVPSTDTQYF TGTGCCAGCGAGGGCCTACTAGTCCCTAGCACAGATACGCAGTATTTT
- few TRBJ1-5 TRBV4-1 CASTWDTYSNQPQHF TGCGCCAGCACCTGGGACACCTATAGCAATCAGCCCCAGCATTTT
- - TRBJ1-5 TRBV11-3 CASSLGRNNQPQHF TGTGCCAGCAGCTTAGGCAGGAACAATCAGCCCCAGCATTTT
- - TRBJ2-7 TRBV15 CATSREGFAYSYEQYF TGTGCCACCAGCAGAGAGGGCTTCGCCTACTCCTACGAGCAGTACTTC
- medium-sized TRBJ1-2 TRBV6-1 CASSEADSIGGGYTF TGTGCCAGCAGTGAAGCGGACAGCATTGGGGGTGGCTACACCTTC
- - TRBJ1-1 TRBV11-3 CASSLRGGTEAFF TGTGCCAGCAGCTTACGAGGGGGCACTGAAGCTTTCTTT
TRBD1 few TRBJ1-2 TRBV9 CASSEEDQLTGADNYGYTF TGTGCCAGCAGCGAGGAAGATCAACTGACAGGGGCCGATAACTATGGCTACACCTTC